This TCR beta chain was identified during a study of blood T cell repertoires in COVID-19. Study overall: The analysed material was cDNA or gDNA that came from T cells, B-cell-depleted T cells, or PBMCs.

Method: immunoSEQ multiplex PCR; TCRdb's copy keeps in-frame clones and lacks some. The sample includes hundreds of thousands of clones, around 82% of them seen just once. With 6 bases removed from V and 1 base from J, the gap between germline ends came to 9 bases. Per germline, CDR1 SQVTM and CDR2 ANQGSEA. This CDR3 has 12 amino acids. The sequence was collected from a human donor in a cohort sampled during active COVID-19. This chain connects TRBV29-1 to TRBJ1-1, with D uncertain. Sequenced: peripheral blood. The CDR3 DNA reads as TGCAGCGTGCCCGCAGGGAACACTGAAGCTTTCTTT. This gives the protein CSVPAGNTEAFF.